Listed here are 26 T cell receptor beta chains from one sample, sequenced in a study of T cells in Graves' hyperthyroidism and ophthalmopathy. The TCR beta CDR3 regions underwent amplification using RNA transcripts as the source. The primer set for the first-round RT-PCR of the TCR CDR3 was HTBI. TCRdb re-called the multiplex PCR reads through MiXCR, storing one row per CDR3 protein. The sample includes over 650,000 distinct CDR3 sequences, less than 45% of them seen just once. Sequenced material: peripheral blood or thyroid tissue (not recorded which). The source is an adult man with Graves' disease, either hyperthyroidism or ophthalmopathy (not recorded which).

DNA for the CDR3: TGTGCCAGCAGTGAATATGGGACAAGGCCGAACGTTTTCTTT. Encoded protein: CASSEYGTRPNVFF. The rearrangement links TRBV25-1 to TRBJ1-1; D may be TRBD1 (6 bases). From germline, CDR1 is MGHDK and CDR2 SYGVNS. This CDR3 has 14 amino acids. Trimming pared 0 bases from V and 13 bases from J, leaving 18 bases between.

To note about this clonotype: A clone one base away is much larger, so this may be a read error. The chain joins TRBV10-1 to TRBJ2-5; 8 bases are shared with TRBD1. J gave up 4 bases and V 4 bases, and 8 bases lay outside the gene matches. In germline, CDR1 is WNHNN, CDR2 SYGVQD (reference sequence). This CDR3 is 15 amino acids long. CDR3 amino acids: CASSALPGGVETQYF. CDR3 nucleotide sequence: TGCGCCAGCAGTGCGTTGCCAGGGGGCGTAGAGACCCAGTACTTC.

This chain joins TRBV12-3 or TRBV12-4 and TRBJ1-5; D unresolved. The CDR3 has 13 residues. Trimming cost V 1 base and J 6 bases, with 7 bases left between them. CDR3 nucleotide sequence: TGTGCCAGCAGTTTAGTTCCCCCTCAGCCCCAGCATTTT. This translates into CASSLVPPQPQHF.

This clonotype was detected a few times. This chain joins TRBV5-8 and TRBJ2-5; D remains unclear. The CDR3 loop spans 10 amino acids. Per germline, CDR1 SGHTS and CDR2 YDEGEE. Trimming left V 0 bases short and J 9 bases short, with 3 bases between. The CDR3 DNA follows: TGTGCCAGCAGCTTGGAGGCCCAGTACTTC. It yields the protein CASSLEAQYF.

This clonotype has just one count. This chain connects TRBV12-3 or TRBV12-4 to TRBJ1-4, with 7 bases lining up with TRBD1. The V gene end was trimmed by 6 bases and the J gene end by 3 bases; junction bases not matched to a gene: 10. The length of the CDR3 is 16 residues. Here the CDR3 DNA reads TGTGCCAGCAGGTCAAAGGGGGCAAGAGCTAATGAAAAACTGTTTTTT. Residues: CASRSKGARANEKLFF.

J is TRBJ1-4 and V is TRBV10-3; D perhaps matches TRBD1 (6 bases). V shed 8 bases and J shed 0 bases, with 13 bases lying between them. CDR1 and CDR2 (germline): ENHRY, SYGVKD. The CDR3 runs to 15 residues. DNA of the CDR3: TGTGCCATCGGGGGCGTTGGAGCAACTAATGAAAAACTGTTTTTT. Translating gives CAIGGVGATNEKLFF.

Comment on this clonotype: A junction boundary mismatches the germline segment, possibly from a read error. The chain uses TRBV7-9 and TRBJ2-7; TRBD1 matches at 8 bases. The CDR3 is made up of 15 amino acids. Germline CDR1 is SEHNR and CDR2 is FQNEAQ (reference sequence). CDR3 in DNA: TGCGCCAGCAGTCTGCTCGTGACAGGGGCATACGAGCAGTACTTC. This translates into CASSLLVTGAYEQYF. Filled out from reference TRBV7-9 and TRBJ2-7, the complete variable domain reads DTGVSQNPRHKITKRGQNVTFRCDPISEHNRLYWYRQTLGQGPEFLTYFQNEAQLEKSRLLSDRFSAERPKGSFSTLEIQRTEQGDSAMYLCASSLLVTGAYEQYFGPGTRLTVT.

This clonotype was seen ten or more times. The rearrangement links TRBV10-3 to TRBJ2-7; D may be TRBD1 (6 bases). The CDR3 is 16 amino acids. Trimming stripped 6 bases from V and 0 bases from J, with 18 bases between. CDR1 ENHRY and CDR2 SYGVKD come from the germline V gene. The DNA of the CDR3 is TGTGCCATCAGGGCCGCCAGGGGAGTTGACTCCTACGAGCAGTACTTC. Translation gives CAIRAARGVDSYEQYF.

The rearrangement uses TRBV7-6 and TRBJ1-1; 11 bases match TRBD1. Trimming removed 4 bases from V and 4 bases from J; junction bases left unmatched: 5. The CDR3 loop spans 15 amino acids. Germline-derived CDR1 and CDR2 are SGHVS and FNYEAQ. This chain's CDR3 is CASSSGTGGGTEAFF. The CDR3 DNA sequence: TGTGCCAGCAGCTCGGGGACAGGGGGTGGCACTGAAGCTTTCTTT.

As for this clonotype: A read error is possible here, since a much larger clone lies one base away. The chain recombines TRBV6-5 with TRBJ2-6; D is unclear. CDR3 length: 14 amino acids. Germline-derived CDR1 and CDR2 are MNHEY and SVGAGI. The CDR3 nucleotides are TGTGCCATCAGTTACCGTACTGGGGCCAACGTCCTGACTTTC. It yields the protein CAISYRTGANVLTF.

This clonotype was picked up a small number of times. This chain uses TRBV7-9 with TRBJ2-7; D is uncertain. V lost 1 base, J lost 2 bases, and 9 bases lay in between. From germline, CDR1 is SEHNR and CDR2 FQNEAQ (reference sequence). This CDR3 comprises 14 residues. This chain's CDR3 is CASSLVGEAYEQYF. Here the CDR3 DNA reads TGTGCCAGCAGCTTAGTAGGTGAGGCCTACGAGCAGTACTTC.

This clonotype was counted a single time. The chain uses TRBV7-9 and TRBJ2-7, with unresolved D. Trimming took off 5 bases at V and 0 bases at J, with 14 bases between the two ends. Germline assignment: CDR1 SEHNR and CDR2 FQNEAQ (reference sequence). This CDR3 has 15 amino acids. The CDR3 DNA sequence: TGTGCCAGCAGCGTTGTGGCCAGGTCCTCCTACGAGCAGTACTTC. This translates into CASSVVARSSYEQYF. Complete variable domain (other parts from reference TRBV7-9 and TRBJ2-7): DTGVSQNPRHKITKRGQNVTFRCDPISEHNRLYWYRQTLGQGPEFLTYFQNEAQLEKSRLLSDRFSAERPKGSFSTLEIQRTEQGDSAMYLCASSVVARSSYEQYFGPGTRLTVT.

Points on this clonotype: A much more abundant neighbour one base away suggests this may be a read error. This chain joins TRBV6-5 and TRBJ1-2, with TRBD1 matching over 7 bases. This CDR3 has 13 residues. Trimming cost V 6 bases and J 9 bases; bases outside gene matches: 10. Per germline, CDR1 MNHEY and CDR2 SVGAGI. The CDR3 nucleotides read TGTGCCAGCAGCCTCGACAGGGATGATAGCTACACCTTC. Translation gives CASSLDRDDSYTF.

This clonotype was observed many times. The chain uses TRBV24-1 and TRBJ1-2; D remains unclear. The CDR3 loop spans 12 amino acids. The V end lost 6 bases, the J end lost 4 bases, and 8 bases lay between the germline ends. Germline CDR1 reads KGHDR; CDR2 reads SFDVKD. CDR3 in amino acids: CATSPAGYGYTF. DNA for the CDR3: TGTGCCACCAGTCCGGCGGGCTATGGCTACACCTTC.

This clonotype was detected ten times or more. This chain joins TRBV24-1 and TRBJ1-2; TRBD1 might be the D (5 bases). Trimming cost V 1 base and J 2 bases, with 22 bases left between them. The CDR3 has 19 amino acids. CDR1 and CDR2 (germline): KGHDR, SFDVKD. CDR3 sequence: CATSDFRTYHRKANYGYTF. In nucleotides, the CDR3 is TGTGCCACCAGTGATTTCCGTACCTATCACAGGAAGGCGAACTATGGCTACACCTTC.

The DNA of the CDR3 is TGTGCCAGCAGCCAAAAACAGGGCTCGAACACTGAAGCTTTCTTT. This translates into CASSQKQGSNTEAFF. The chain employs TRBV9 and TRBJ1-1, with TRBD1 as a possible D gene (6 bases). Per germline, CDR1 SGDLS and CDR2 YYNGEE. Trimming stripped 4 bases from V and 1 base from J, with 14 bases between. This CDR3 spans 15 amino acids.

The chain joins TRBV10-3 to TRBJ1-5, with D perhaps matching TRBD1 (5 bases). The V gene's germline CDR1 is ENHRY and CDR2 SYGVKD. The CDR3 contains 13 residues. Trimming removed 3 bases from V and 4 bases from J, with 7 bases in between. CDR3 in DNA: TGTGCCATCAGTGAAAGGACAAATCAGCCCCAGCATTTT. The encoded protein is CAISERTNQPQHF.

The chain links TRBV4-1 to TRBJ1-3; 7 bases are a match to TRBD1. Germline V gene sequence: CDR1 MGHRA, CDR2 YSYEKL. The CDR3 consists of 14 residues. J was trimmed by 2 bases and V by 3 bases; bases with no gene match: 1. This CDR3 is CASSQGQPGNTIYF. CDR3 nucleotides: TGCGCCAGCAGCCAGGGACAGCCTGGAAACACCATATATTTT.

At least ten counts were recorded for this clonotype. The chain has TRBV29-1 and TRBJ1-4; the D gene is possibly TRBD1 (6 bases). The V gene lost 4 bases and the J gene lost 7 bases, with 13 bases spanning the gap. The CDR3 length is 13 residues. The V gene's germline CDR1 is SQVTM and CDR2 ANQGSEA. CDR3 nucleotides: TGCAGCGTTGGGATTGGGGGCGGTGAAAAACTGTTTTTT. Its protein product is CSVGIGGGEKLFF. The variable domain in full, completed from reference TRBV29-1 and TRBJ1-4, reads SAVISQKPSRDICQRGTSLTIQCQVDSQVTMMFWYRQQPGQSLTLIATANQGSEATYESGFVIDKFPISRPNLTFSTLTVSNMSPEDSSIYLCSVGIGGGEKLFFGSGTQLSVL.

Points on this clonotype: With a much larger clone just one base away, this may be a read error. V is TRBV29-1 and J is TRBJ1-2; no firm D call. In germline, CDR1 is SQVTM, CDR2 ANQGSEA. V was pared by 3 bases and J by 4 bases, with 12 bases between. The CDR3 loop spans 13 amino acids. The CDR3 reads CSVEPQLGYGYTF. CDR3 coding DNA: TGCAGCGTTGAGCCACAATTGGGCTATGGCTACACCTTC.

Worth noting for this clonotype: A much larger clone is a single base away; this may be a read error. The V and J genes are TRBV15 and TRBJ2-5; no firm D call. The CDR3 runs to 15 residues. The germline gives CDR1 LNHNV, CDR2 YYDKDF (reference sequence). V dropped 5 bases and J dropped 5 bases, with 18 bases sitting between them. As DNA, the CDR3 is TGTGCCACCAGCTTAGGTTCACTCGCGAGGGAGACCCAGTACTTC. Its translation is CATSLGSLARETQYF.

Notes on this clonotype: No conserved phenylalanine or tryptophan ends this CDR3, so it is likely a read error. The limits of the CDR3 on the DNA are not certain, so only TCRdb's listed CDR3 is given. The gene calls are TRBV12-3 or TRBV12-4 and TRBJ1-2. Counting both end residues, the CDR3 totals 8 amino acids. CDR3: CASSLALR.

The chain combines TRBV11-2 with TRBJ1-6; no clear D. V lost 3 bases, J lost 0 bases, and 9 bases lay in between. There are 16 residues in the CDR3. Germline V gene sequence: CDR1 SGHAT, CDR2 FQNNGV. CDR3 DNA: TGTGCCAGCAGCTTGGTTGAAAGCTCCTATAATTCACCCCTCCACTTT. It is translated as CASSLVESSYNSPLHF. Complete variable domain (other parts from reference TRBV11-2 and TRBJ1-6): EAGVAQSPRYKIIEKRQSVAFWCNPISGHATLYWYQQILGQGPKLLIQFQNNGVVDDSQLPKDRFSAERLKGVDSTLKIQPAKLEDSAVYLCASSLVESSYNSPLHFGNGTRLTVT.

This rearrangement joins TRBV10-3 to TRBJ1-5; 7 bases map to TRBD1. The V gene's germline CDR1 is ENHRY and CDR2 SYGVKD. The CDR3 runs to 15 residues. The trim removed 5 bases at V and 2 bases at J, leaving 6 bases unmatched. The CDR3 DNA reads as TGTGCCATCAGTCAACAGGGGCAAGGCAATCAGCCCCAGCATTTT. It codes for CAISQQGQGNQPQHF.

This clonotype appeared many times. The V and J genes are TRBV7-2 and TRBJ2-5; 7 nucleotides line up with TRBD1. Germline CDR1 and CDR2: SGHTA and FQGNSA. V lost 4 bases, J lost 5 bases, and 7 bases stayed unmatched. CDR3 size: 14 residues. For the CDR3, the DNA is TGTGCCAGCAGCTCGACGAGGGGGCGGGAGACCCAGTACTTC. It codes for CASSSTRGRETQYF.

With respect to this clonotype: A much more abundant neighbour one base away suggests this may be a read error. The chain carries TRBV10-2 and TRBJ1-5; D not resolved. CDR3 length: 14 residues. Germline V gene data show CDR1 as WSHSY and CDR2 as SAAADI. The CDR3 here is CVSSESHQDQPQHF. The CDR3 DNA follows: TGCGTCAGCAGTGAGTCGCACCAAGATCAGCCCCAGCATTTT.